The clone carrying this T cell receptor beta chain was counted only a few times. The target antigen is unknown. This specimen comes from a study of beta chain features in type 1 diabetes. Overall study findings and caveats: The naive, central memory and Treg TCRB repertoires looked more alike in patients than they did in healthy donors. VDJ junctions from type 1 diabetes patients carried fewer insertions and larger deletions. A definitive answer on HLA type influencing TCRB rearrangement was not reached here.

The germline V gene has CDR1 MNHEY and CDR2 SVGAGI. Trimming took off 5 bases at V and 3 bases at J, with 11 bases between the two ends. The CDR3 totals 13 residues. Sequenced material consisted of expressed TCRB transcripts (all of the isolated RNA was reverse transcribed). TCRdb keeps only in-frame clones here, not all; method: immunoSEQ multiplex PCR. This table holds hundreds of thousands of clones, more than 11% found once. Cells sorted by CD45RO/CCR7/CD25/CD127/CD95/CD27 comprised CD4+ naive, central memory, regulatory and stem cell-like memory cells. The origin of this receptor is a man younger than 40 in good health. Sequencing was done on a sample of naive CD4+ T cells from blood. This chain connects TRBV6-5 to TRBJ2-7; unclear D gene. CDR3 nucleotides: TGTGCCAGCAGTCGGTCAGGCGGCTACGAGCAGTACTTC. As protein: CASSRSGGYEQYF.